Listed here is a single TCR beta chain. Clones were read by immunoSEQ multiplex PCR, and TCRdb kept only the in-frame ones, dropping some. The sample consists of tens of thousands of clones, about 92% of them appearing once. The CDR3 loop spans 15 amino acids. The germline V gene encodes CDR1 PRHDT and CDR2 FYEKMQ (reference sequence). Trimming removed 1 base at V and 4 bases at J, with 13 bases between. This sample is part of a study of T cell changes during pregnancy in multiple sclerosis. The chain uses TRBV13 and TRBJ1-2, with D tentatively TRBD1 (5 bases). The sequence was obtained from a female donor with multiple sclerosis, enrolled in a pregnancy study. Here the sequenced sample was CD4+ T cells from peripheral blood mononuclear cells, taken in the third trimester of pregnancy. CDR3 residues: CASSLDLSTVYGYTF. The CDR3 DNA reads TGTGCCAGCAGCTTAGACCTATCGACAGTCTATGGCTACACCTTC.